The 9 T cell receptor beta chains in this list originate from one sample, sequenced in a study of T cell responses to AZD1222 COVID-19 vaccine. Using immunoSEQ multiplex PCR, the repertoire was profiled, and TCRdb retains in-frame clones only, with some absent. The repertoire holds 50,000 to 70,000 clones, around 85% seen once, with about 21% in the top ten. The sequenced sample was peripheral blood, obtained on day 0 of MenACWY control vaccination. Receptor source: an adult in good health.

The chain uses TRBV19 and TRBJ1-5; no clear D. The CDR3 is made up of 13 amino acids. V gave up 5 bases and J gave up 3 bases, with 8 bases separating them. Per the germline V gene, CDR1 is LNHDA and CDR2 is SQIVND (reference sequence). CDR3 in amino acids: CASSETINQPQHF. For the CDR3, the DNA is TGTGCCAGTAGTGAAACCATCAATCAGCCCCAGCATTTT.

The chain is built from TRBV25-1 and TRBJ1-2; no reliable D call. Trimming removed 2 bases from V and 3 bases from J, with 10 bases in between. This CDR3 is 14 amino acids long. Looked up from germline, CDR1 is MGHDK and CDR2 is SYGVNS. For the CDR3, the DNA is TGTGCCAGCAGTGAACACGGATATGACTATGGCTACACCTTC. Translated: CASSEHGYDYGYTF.

This chain joins TRBV7-9 and TRBJ2-2, with 9 bases aligning to TRBD2. V dropped 4 bases and J dropped 1; count of bases not matched to a gene: 7. The CDR3 has 17 residues. The germline CDR1 and CDR2 sequences are SEHNR and FQNEAQ (reference sequence). CDR3 DNA sequence: TGTGCCAGCAGCTCGCGGCTAGCGGGACTGAACACCGGGGAGCTGTTTTTT. It is translated as CASSSRLAGLNTGELFF.

The count of this clone is one. The chain carries TRBV28 and TRBJ1-1; D may be TRBD1 (5 bases). CDR3 length: 14 residues. V was clipped by 4 bases and J by 3 bases, with 12 bases between them. Germline V gene lookup returns CDR1 MDHEN and CDR2 SYDVKM. The CDR3 loop is CASSSSGGYTEAFF. The CDR3 DNA sequence: TGTGCCAGCAGTTCCTCGGGGGGGTACACTGAAGCTTTCTTT.

The rearrangement joins TRBV11-2 to TRBJ2-7; 10 bases match TRBD2. V was clipped by 1 base and J by 5 bases; unmatched bases: 8. The CDR3 has 16 residues. Looked up from germline, CDR1 is SGHAT and CDR2 is FQNNGV. CDR3 nucleotide sequence: TGTGCCAGCAGCTTAGGGGCCCAACTAGCGGGAAACGAGCAGTACTTC. Amino acids: CASSLGAQLAGNEQYF.

This clone was counted a single time. V is TRBV6-2 or TRBV6-3 and J is TRBJ1-2, with 8 nucleotides matching TRBD1. There are 13 residues in the CDR3. V was clipped by 6 bases and J by 3 bases; unmatched bases: 3. Germline V gives CDR1 MNHEY, CDR2 SVGEGT. The chain's CDR3 is CASSTDRDYGYTF. CDR3 DNA sequence: TGTGCCAGCAGCACGGACAGGGACTATGGCTACACCTTC.

The rearrangement joins TRBV20-1 to TRBJ2-1, with a weak D call TRBD2 (6 bases). Between the trimmed V and J ends, which lost 3 bases and 5 bases, there was a span of 14 bases. CDR1 and CDR2 from the germline V gene are DFQATT and SNEGSKA (reference sequence). This CDR3 has 14 residues. The CDR3 here is CSASSWTTNNEQFF. CDR3 sequence (DNA): TGCAGTGCTAGTAGCTGGACTACCAACAATGAGCAGTTCTTC.

This chain links TRBV6-5 with TRBJ1-1; TRBD1 might be the D (6 bases). V gave up 2 bases and J gave up 5 bases, with 15 bases separating them. The CDR3 has 15 residues. CDR1 and CDR2 (germline): MNHEY, SVGAGI. The CDR3 DNA sequence: TGTGCCAGCAGTTACCAGGGGCTGAGAGGTACTGAAGCTTTCTTT. This encodes CASSYQGLRGTEAFF.

This rearrangement joins TRBV7-8 to TRBJ2-1, with D hard to call. The CDR3 has 17 residues. Germline CDR1 is SGHVS and CDR2 is FQNEAQ. Between the trimmed V and J ends, which lost 7 bases and 8 bases, there was a span of 27 bases. The CDR3 coding sequence is TGTGCCAGCATCTCCACCCCAACCGGGCTCCCCCCAGATGAGCAGTTCTTC. This gives the protein CASISTPTGLPPDEQFF. Full variable domain (remainder filled in from reference TRBV7-8 and TRBJ2-1): GAGVSQSPRYKVAKRGQDVALRCDPISGHVSLFWYQQALGQGPEFLTYFQNEAQLDKSGLPSDRFFAERPEGSVSTLKIQRTQQEDSAVYLCASISTPTGLPPDEQFFGPGTRLTVL.